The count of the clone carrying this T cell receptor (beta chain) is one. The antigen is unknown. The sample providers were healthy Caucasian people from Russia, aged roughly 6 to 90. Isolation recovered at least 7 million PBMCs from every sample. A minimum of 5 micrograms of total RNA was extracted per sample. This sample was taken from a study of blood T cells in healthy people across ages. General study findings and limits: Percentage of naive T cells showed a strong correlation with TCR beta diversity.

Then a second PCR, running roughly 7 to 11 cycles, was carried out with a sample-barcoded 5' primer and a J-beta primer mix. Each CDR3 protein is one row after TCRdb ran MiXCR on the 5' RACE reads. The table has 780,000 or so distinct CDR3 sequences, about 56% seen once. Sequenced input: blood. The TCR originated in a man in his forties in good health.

In nucleotides, the CDR3 is TGTGCCAGCAGTTTTGAAGCCGGGACAGGACAAAATTCACCCCTCCACTTT. Translated, it gives CASSFEAGTGQNSPLHF. The chain carries TRBV27 and TRBJ1-6; 8 bases match TRBD1. The CDR3 totals 17 residues. V was pared by 3 bases and J by 7 bases, with 11 bases of the junction left unmatched. The germline V gene encodes CDR1 MNHEY and CDR2 SMNVEV (reference sequence).